This T cell receptor (beta chain) derives from a study of T cell repertoires in cytomegalovirus infection. On the study more broadly: Public TCR beta signatures provided an indication of both CMV infection and a matching HLA type. General study points: The cumulative frequency of public TCR beta families distinguished individuals who carried CMV together with the relevant HLA. HLA-C-restricted, CMV-specific TCR beta clonotypes were dominant ex vivo.

The length of the CDR3 is 15 residues. Germline lookup yields CDR1 LNHDA and CDR2 SQIVND (reference sequence). Trimming shortened V by 4 bases and J by 0 bases, and 9 bases separated the two germline ends. This clonotype was found many times. Its antigen is as yet unknown. TCRdb recomputed calls from the reads with MiXCR, one row per CDR3 protein. The data show around 440,000 distinct CDR3 sequences, with around 10% seen just once and roughly 10% held by the top ten. The rearrangement links TRBV19 to TRBJ2-2, with D possibly being TRBD1 or TRBD2 (5 bases each). Material for sequencing was PBMCs. The source of this sequence is a human donor in good health (CMV status not recorded). Some clones in this sample may be carry-over from other donors' samples. CDR3 in amino acids: CASSTGTANTGELFF. In nucleotides, the CDR3 is TGTGCCAGTAGTACCGGGACGGCGAACACCGGGGAGCTGTTTTTT.